Sequencing of this TCR beta chain was carried out in a study of blood T cell repertoires in COVID-19. Study overall: Collection of acute and convalescent COVID-19 samples took place in the United States, Italy and Spain.

J was trimmed by 3 bases and V by 6 bases; bases with no gene match: 4. CDR1 and CDR2 from the germline V gene are MNHEY and SVGEGT. The CDR3 extends over 14 amino acids. The protocol was immunoSEQ multiplex PCR, while the TCRdb copy is restricted to in-frame clones and leaves out a portion. This table holds fewer than 90,000 clones, about 89% found once. Material: peripheral blood. The gene calls are TRBV6-2 or TRBV6-3 and TRBJ2-1, with 8 bases identical to TRBD2. This TCR came from a man aged 45-65 years with active or convalescent COVID-19. The CDR3 coding sequence is TGTGCCAGCAGCAGGACTAGCAGCTACAATGAGCAGTTCTTC. As protein: CASSRTSSYNEQFF.